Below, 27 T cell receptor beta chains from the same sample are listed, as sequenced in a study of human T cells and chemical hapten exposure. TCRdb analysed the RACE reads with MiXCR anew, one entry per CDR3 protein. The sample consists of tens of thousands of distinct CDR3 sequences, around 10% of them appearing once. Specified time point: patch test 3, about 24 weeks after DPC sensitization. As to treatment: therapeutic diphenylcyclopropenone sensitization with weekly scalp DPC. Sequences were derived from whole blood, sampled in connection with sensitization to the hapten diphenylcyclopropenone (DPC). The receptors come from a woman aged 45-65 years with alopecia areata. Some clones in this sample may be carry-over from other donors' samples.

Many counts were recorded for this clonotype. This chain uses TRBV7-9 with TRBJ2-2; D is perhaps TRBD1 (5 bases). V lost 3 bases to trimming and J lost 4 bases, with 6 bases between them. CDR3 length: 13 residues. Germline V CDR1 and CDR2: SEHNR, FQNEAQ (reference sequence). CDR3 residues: CASSFGATGELFF. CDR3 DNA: TGTGCCAGCAGCTTTGGGGCCACCGGGGAGCTGTTTTTT.

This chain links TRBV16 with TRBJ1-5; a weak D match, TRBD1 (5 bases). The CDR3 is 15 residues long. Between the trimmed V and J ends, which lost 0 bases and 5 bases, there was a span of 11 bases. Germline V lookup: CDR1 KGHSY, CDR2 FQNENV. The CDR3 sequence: CASSQSGQEYQPQHF. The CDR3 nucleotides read TGTGCCAGCAGCCAATCGGGGCAGGAGTATCAGCCCCAGCATTTT.

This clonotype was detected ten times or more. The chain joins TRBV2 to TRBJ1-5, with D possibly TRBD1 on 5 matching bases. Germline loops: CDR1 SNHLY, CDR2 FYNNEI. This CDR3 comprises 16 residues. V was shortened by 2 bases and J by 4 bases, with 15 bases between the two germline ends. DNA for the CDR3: TGTGCCAGCAGTGAACGGAGACAGACTCGAAATCAGCCCCAGCATTTT. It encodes CASSERRQTRNQPQHF. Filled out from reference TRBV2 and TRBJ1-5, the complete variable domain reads EPEVTQTPSHQVTQMGQEVILRCVPISNHLYFYWYRQILGQKVEFLVSFYNNEISEKSEIFDDQFSVERPDGSNFTLKIRSTKLEDSAMYFCASSERRQTRNQPQHFGDGTRLSIL.

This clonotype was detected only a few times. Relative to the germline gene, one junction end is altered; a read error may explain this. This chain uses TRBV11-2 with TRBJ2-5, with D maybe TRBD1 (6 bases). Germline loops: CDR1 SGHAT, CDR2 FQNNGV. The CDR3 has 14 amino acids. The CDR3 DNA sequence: TGTGCCAGCAGCTTATCTCAGGGGCAAGGGACCCAGTACTTC. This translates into CASSLSQGQGTQYF.

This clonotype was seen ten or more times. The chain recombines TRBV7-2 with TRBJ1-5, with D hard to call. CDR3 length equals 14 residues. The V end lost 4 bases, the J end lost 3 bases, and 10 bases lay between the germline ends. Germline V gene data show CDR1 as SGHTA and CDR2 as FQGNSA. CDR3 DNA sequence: TGTGCCAGCAGCTCCACGGGGTCCAATCAGCCCCAGCATTTT. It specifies CASSSTGSNQPQHF.

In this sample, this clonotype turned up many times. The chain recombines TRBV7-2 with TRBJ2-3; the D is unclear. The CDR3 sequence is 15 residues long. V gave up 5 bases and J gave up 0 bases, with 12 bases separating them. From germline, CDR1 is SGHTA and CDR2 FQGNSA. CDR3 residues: CASSIRQASTDTQYF. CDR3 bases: TGTGCCAGCAGCATACGTCAAGCTAGCACAGATACGCAGTATTTT.

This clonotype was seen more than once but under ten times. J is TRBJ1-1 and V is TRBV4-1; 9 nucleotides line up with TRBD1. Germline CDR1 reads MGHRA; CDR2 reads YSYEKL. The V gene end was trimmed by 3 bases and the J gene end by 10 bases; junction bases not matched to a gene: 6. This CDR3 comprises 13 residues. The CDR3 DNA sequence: TGCGCCAGCAGCCAGTGGACAGGGGCGAGAGCTTTCTTT. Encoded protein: CASSQWTGARAFF.

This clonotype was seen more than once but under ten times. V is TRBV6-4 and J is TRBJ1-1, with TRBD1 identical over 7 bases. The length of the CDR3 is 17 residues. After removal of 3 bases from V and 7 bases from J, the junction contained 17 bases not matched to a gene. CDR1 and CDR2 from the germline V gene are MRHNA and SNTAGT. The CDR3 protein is CASSETGTERGNGEAFF. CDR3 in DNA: TGTGCCAGCAGTGAGACAGGGACGGAGAGGGGGAACGGTGAAGCTTTCTTT.

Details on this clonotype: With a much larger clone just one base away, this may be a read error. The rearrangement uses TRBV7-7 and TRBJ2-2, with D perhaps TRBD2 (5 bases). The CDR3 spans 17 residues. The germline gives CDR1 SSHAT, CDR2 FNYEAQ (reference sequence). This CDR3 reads CANSRAVAARNTGELFF. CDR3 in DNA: TGTGCTAACAGCCGAGCGGTGGCAGCCCGAAACACCGGGGAGCTGTTTTTT.

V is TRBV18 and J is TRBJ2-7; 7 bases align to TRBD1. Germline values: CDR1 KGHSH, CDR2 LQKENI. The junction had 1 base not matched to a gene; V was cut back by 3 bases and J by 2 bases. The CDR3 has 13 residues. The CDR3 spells CASSPTGAYEQYF. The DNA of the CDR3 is TGTGCCAGCTCACCTACAGGGGCCTACGAGCAGTACTTC. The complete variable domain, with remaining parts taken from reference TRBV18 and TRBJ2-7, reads NAGVMQNPRHLVRRRGQEARLRCSPMKGHSHVYWYRQLPEEGLKFMVYLQKENIIDESGMPKERFSAEFPKEGPSILRIQQVVRGDSAAYFCASSPTGAYEQYFGPGTRLTVT.

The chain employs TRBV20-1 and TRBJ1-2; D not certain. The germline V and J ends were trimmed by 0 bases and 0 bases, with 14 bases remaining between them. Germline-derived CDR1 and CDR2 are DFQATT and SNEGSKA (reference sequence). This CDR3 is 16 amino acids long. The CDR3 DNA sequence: TGCAGTGCTAGAGATCCCCGGGTAGAGTCTAACTATGGCTACACCTTC. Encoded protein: CSARDPRVESNYGYTF.

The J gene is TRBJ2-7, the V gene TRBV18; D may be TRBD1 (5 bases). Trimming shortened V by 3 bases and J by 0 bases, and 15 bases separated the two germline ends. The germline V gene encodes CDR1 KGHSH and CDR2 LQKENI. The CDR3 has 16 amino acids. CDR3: CASSPISTASSYEQYF. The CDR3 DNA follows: TGTGCCAGCTCACCGATATCGACAGCGTCCTCCTACGAGCAGTACTTC.

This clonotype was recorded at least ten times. Here the CDR3 DNA reads TGTGCCAGCAGCTTATTTGAAGGCGGGGAGCTGTTTTTT. It translates to CASSLFEGGELFF. The V and J genes are TRBV11-3 and TRBJ2-2; D remains unclear. Germline assignment: CDR1 SGHNT and CDR2 YENEEA. This CDR3 contains 13 residues. Deletions cut 2 bases from V and 7 bases from J, with 8 bases between.

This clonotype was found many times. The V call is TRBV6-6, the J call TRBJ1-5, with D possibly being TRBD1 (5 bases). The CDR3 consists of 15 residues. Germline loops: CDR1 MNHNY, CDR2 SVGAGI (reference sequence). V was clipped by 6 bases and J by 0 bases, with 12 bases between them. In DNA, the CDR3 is TGTGCCAGCAGCCGGGGGGATTATAGCAATCAGCCCCAGCATTTT. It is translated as CASSRGDYSNQPQHF.

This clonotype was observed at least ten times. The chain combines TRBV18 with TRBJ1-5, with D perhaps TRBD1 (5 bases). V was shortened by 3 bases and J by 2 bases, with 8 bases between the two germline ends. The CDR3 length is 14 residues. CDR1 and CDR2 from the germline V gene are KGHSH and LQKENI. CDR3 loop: CASSPQGGNQPQHF. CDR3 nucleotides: TGTGCCAGCTCACCTCAGGGAGGCAATCAGCCCCAGCATTTT.

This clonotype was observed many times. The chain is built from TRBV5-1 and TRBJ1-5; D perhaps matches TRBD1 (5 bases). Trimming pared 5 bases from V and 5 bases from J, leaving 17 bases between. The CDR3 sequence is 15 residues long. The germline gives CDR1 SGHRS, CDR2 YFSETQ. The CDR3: CASSPQGGSYQPQHF. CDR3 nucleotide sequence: TGCGCCAGCAGTCCCCAGGGCGGTTCTTATCAGCCCCAGCATTTT.

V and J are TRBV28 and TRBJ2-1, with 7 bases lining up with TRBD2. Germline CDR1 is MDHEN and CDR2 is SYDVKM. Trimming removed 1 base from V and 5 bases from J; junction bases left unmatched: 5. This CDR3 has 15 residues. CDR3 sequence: CASSLFGRGDNEQFF. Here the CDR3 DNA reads TGTGCCAGCAGTTTATTTGGTCGGGGGGACAATGAGCAGTTCTTC.

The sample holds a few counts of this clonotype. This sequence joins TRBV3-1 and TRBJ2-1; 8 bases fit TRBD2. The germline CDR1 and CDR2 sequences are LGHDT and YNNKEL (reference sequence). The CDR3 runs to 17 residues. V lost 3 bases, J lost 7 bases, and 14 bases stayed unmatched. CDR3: CASSHPYGGSGGNEQFF. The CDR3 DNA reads TGTGCCAGCAGCCACCCCTACGGGGGGTCGGGAGGGAATGAGCAGTTCTTC.

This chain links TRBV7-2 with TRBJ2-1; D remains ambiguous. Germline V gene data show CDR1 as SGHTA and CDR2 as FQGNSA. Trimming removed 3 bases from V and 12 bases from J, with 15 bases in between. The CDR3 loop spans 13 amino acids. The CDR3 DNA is TGTGCCAGCAGCTTTGAACCAGGTGGGCGGCAGTTCTTC. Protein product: CASSFEPGGRQFF. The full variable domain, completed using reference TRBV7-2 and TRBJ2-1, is GAGVSQSPSNKVTEKGKDVELRCDPISGHTALYWYRQSLGQGLEFLIYFQGNSAPDKSGLPSDRFSAERTGGSVSTLTIQRTQQEDSAVYLCASSFEPGGRQFFGPGTRLTVL.

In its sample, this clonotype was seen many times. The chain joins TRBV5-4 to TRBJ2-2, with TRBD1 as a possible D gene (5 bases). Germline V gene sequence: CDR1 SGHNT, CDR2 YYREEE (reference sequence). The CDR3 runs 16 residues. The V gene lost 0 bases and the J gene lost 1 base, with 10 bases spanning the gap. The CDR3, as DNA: TGTGCCAGCAGCTTGGCGCCGCAGGGGAACACCGGGGAGCTGTTTTTT. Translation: CASSLAPQGNTGELFF.

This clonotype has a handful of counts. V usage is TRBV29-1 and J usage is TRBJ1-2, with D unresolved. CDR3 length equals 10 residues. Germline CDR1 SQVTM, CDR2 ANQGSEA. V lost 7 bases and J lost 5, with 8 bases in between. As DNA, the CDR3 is TGCAGCGGATACAGTTATGGCTACACCTTC. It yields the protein CSGYSYGYTF. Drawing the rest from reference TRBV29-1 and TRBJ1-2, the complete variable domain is SAVISQKPSRDICQRGTSLTIQCQVDSQVTMMFWYRQQPGQSLTLIATANQGSEATYESGFVIDKFPISRPNLTFSTLTVSNMSPEDSSIYLCSGYSYGYTFGSGTRLTVV.

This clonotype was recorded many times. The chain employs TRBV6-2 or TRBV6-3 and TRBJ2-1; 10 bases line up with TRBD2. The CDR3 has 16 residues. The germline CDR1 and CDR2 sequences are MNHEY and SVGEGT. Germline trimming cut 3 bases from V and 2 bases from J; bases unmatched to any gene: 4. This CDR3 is CASSYERGGTYNEQFF. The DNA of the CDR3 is TGTGCCAGCAGTTATGAGCGGGGGGGCACCTACAATGAGCAGTTCTTC.

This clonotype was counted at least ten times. CDR3 DNA: TGTGCCAGCAGCCAAGGACCGAACACAGATACGCAGTATTTT. Translated, it gives CASSQGPNTDTQYF. The chain has TRBV3-1 and TRBJ2-3; no definite D call. Germline values: CDR1 LGHDT, CDR2 YNNKEL (reference sequence). The CDR3 contains 14 residues. Trimming shortened V by 1 base and J by 2 bases, and 7 bases separated the two germline ends.

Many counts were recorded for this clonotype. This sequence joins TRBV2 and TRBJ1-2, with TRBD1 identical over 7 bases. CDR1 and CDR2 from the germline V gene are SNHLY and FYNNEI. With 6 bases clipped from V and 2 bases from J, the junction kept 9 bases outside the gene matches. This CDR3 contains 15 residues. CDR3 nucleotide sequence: TGTGCCAGCAGGGGATTACAGGGGCGAAACTATGGCTACACCTTC. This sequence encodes CASRGLQGRNYGYTF.

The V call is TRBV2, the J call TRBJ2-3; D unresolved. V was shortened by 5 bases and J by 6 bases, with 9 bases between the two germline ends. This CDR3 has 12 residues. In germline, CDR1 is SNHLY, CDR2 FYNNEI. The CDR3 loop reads CASSPPRDTQYF. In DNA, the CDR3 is TGTGCCAGCAGTCCCCCACGTGATACGCAGTATTTT. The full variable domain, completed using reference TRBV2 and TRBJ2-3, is EPEVTQTPSHQVTQMGQEVILRCVPISNHLYFYWYRQILGQKVEFLVSFYNNEISEKSEIFDDQFSVERPDGSNFTLKIRSTKLEDSAMYFCASSPPRDTQYFGPGTRLTVL.

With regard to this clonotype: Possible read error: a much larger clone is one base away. The CDR3 DNA reads TGCAGTGTCGATGGACGGAACAATCAGCCCCAGCATTTT. Amino acids: CSVDGRNNQPQHF. The chain recombines TRBV20-1 with TRBJ1-5; D not resolved. Germline loops: CDR1 DFQATT, CDR2 SNEGSKA (reference sequence). V was trimmed by 7 bases and J by 3 bases, leaving 13 bases between them. The CDR3 is 13 residues long.

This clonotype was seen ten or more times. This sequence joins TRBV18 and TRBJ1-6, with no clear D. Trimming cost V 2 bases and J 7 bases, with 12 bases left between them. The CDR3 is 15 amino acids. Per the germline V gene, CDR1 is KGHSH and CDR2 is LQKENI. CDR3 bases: TGTGCCAGCTCACCAAATCCAGCACAGAATTCACCCCTCCACTTT. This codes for CASSPNPAQNSPLHF.